This T cell receptor beta chain emerged from a study of blood T cell repertoires in COVID-19. Study background: PBMCs, B-cell-depleted T cells, or T cells were the source of the cDNA or gDNA that made up the material.

V was cut by 7 bases and J by 2 bases, with 9 bases left in between. Per germline, CDR1 MDHEN and CDR2 SYDVKM. This CDR3 spans 13 amino acids. Produced via immunoSEQ multiplex PCR; TCRdb's table is partial and in-frame only. The table shows 140,000 to 150,000 clones, with 70% to 90% occurring only once. The sequence came from a man in his fifties or sixties who had recovered from COVID-19. The rearrangement uses TRBV28 and TRBJ2-1; a weak D match, TRBD1 (5 bases). The source material was PBMCs or T cells enriched from blood (not recorded which). CDR3: CASIQDTYNEQFF. The CDR3 DNA reads TGTGCCAGCATTCAGGACACCTACAATGAGCAGTTCTTC.